This T cell receptor beta chain was sequenced during a study of OX40 agonist ivuxolimab in advanced cancers. Study-level information: The group had a mean age of around 60 years, ranged from about 20 to 79, and was less than 85% male. Study results and caveats: CD8+ T cells were the subset that, on average, had more expanded clones than CD4+.

Data came from immunoSEQ multiplex PCR; TCRdb stores just in-frame clones and leaves some out. The sample consists of over 65,000 clones, about 85% of them appearing once. As concerns this clone: As yet, its antigen is unknown.

Trimming removed 0 bases at V and 8 bases at J, with 14 bases between. From germline, CDR1 is SGHTA and CDR2 FQGTGA. The CDR3 is made up of 16 amino acids. J is TRBJ1-6 and V is TRBV7-3, with D possibly TRBD1 on 5 matching bases. This TCR derives from an adult with an advanced solid tumor such as melanoma, head and neck, liver or kidney cancer. The material sequenced was CD4+ or CD8+ T cells sorted from blood, taken in a trial of the OX40 agonist ivuxolimab. The CDR3 protein is CASSLTAKGMYSPLHF. The DNA for the CDR3 is TGTGCCAGCAGCTTAACGGCCAAGGGGATGTATTCACCCCTCCACTTT.